This entry lists 22 T cell receptor beta chains sequenced from one sample in a study of T cells in Graves' hyperthyroidism and ophthalmopathy. Amplification of TCR beta CDR3 regions used RNA as the template. During a first-round RT-PCR of the TCR CDR3, the HTBI primer set was used. TCRdb redid the calling of the multiplex PCR reads with MiXCR, one entry per CDR3 protein. In the table there are 350,000 to 500,000 distinct CDR3 sequences, approximately 15% of which are singletons. Input material: blood. The source of these receptors is a woman aged 18-29 years with Graves' hyperthyroidism.

There are many counts of this clonotype. The chain is built from TRBV28 and TRBJ1-3; maybe TRBD1 (5 bases). Germline V gene data show CDR1 as MDHEN and CDR2 as SYDVKM. V lost 5 bases and J 0 bases, leaving 8 bases between the germline ends. CDR3 length: 14 residues. The CDR3 DNA is TGTGCCAGCAGTGAAGGGGCCTCTGGAAACACCATATATTTT. Protein product: CASSEGASGNTIYF.

V gene TRBV5-8 combines with J gene TRBJ2-1; 9 nucleotides align to TRBD2. V dropped 4 bases and J dropped 8; count of bases not matched to a gene: 10. The CDR3 is 15 residues long. Germline V gene sequence: CDR1 SGHTS, CDR2 YDEGEE. The CDR3 bases are TGTGCCAGCAGCGAGACCGGGACTAGCCTCGATGAGCAGTTCTTC. This sequence encodes CASSETGTSLDEQFF.

This clonotype was counted ten times or more. This chain joins TRBV10-1 and TRBJ2-1; TRBD1 is a possible D gene (6 bases). Germline V CDR1 and CDR2: WNHNN, SYGVQD (reference sequence). The V gene lost 5 bases and the J gene lost 6 bases, with 14 bases spanning the gap. This CDR3 has 14 residues. As DNA, the CDR3 is TGCGCCAGCAGTCGGGACACCAGCGGCAATGAGCAGTTCTTC. Translated: CASSRDTSGNEQFF.

This clonotype occurred many times. The chain links TRBV6-2 or TRBV6-3 to TRBJ1-2; D uncertain. The CDR3 length is 14 residues. Germline V lookup: CDR1 MNHEY, CDR2 SVGEGT. The V and J ends lost 2 bases and 6 bases respectively, with 13 bases between them. CDR3 in DNA: TGTGCCAGCAGTTACCCCCAGGTTCCAAATGGCTACACCTTC. Its protein product is CASSYPQVPNGYTF.

This clonotype was counted a few times. For the CDR3, the DNA is TGTGCCAGTACTGGTTCCGCCCGGGGGTCGGAGCAGTACTTC. Translating it yields CASTGSARGSEQYF. The chain uses TRBV19 and TRBJ2-7; perhaps TRBD2 as D (6 bases). Trimming stripped 7 bases from V and 7 bases from J, with 20 bases between. Per the germline V gene, CDR1 is LNHDA and CDR2 is SQIVND (reference sequence). The CDR3 is 14 residues long. Together with reference TRBV19 and TRBJ2-7, the CDR3 gives the full variable domain: DGGITQSPKYLFRKEGQNVTLSCEQNLNHDAMYWYRQDPGQGLRLIYYSQIVNDFQKGDIAEGYSVSREKKESFPLTVTSAQKNPTAFYLCASTGSARGSEQYFGPGTRLTVT.

This sequence joins TRBV20-1 and TRBJ2-5; D gene unclear. This CDR3 spans 13 amino acids. CDR1 and CDR2 from the germline V gene are DFQATT and SNEGSKA (reference sequence). V was clipped by 6 bases and J by 5 bases, with 16 bases between them. CDR3 amino acids: CSAGLRYGETQYF. The CDR3 DNA is TGCAGTGCAGGGCTTCGTTACGGCGAGACCCAGTACTTC.

In its sample, this clonotype was seen many times. The J gene is TRBJ2-7, the V gene TRBV6-1; TRBD2 matches 13 bases. Germline values: CDR1 MNHNS, CDR2 SASEGT. The CDR3 sequence is 17 residues long. V lost 1 base to trimming and J lost 5 bases; unmatched junction nucleotides: 8. This CDR3 reads CASSEGGLAGVRNEQYF. CDR3 in DNA: TGTGCCAGCAGTGAAGGAGGACTAGCGGGAGTGAGGAACGAGCAGTACTTC.

The sample holds many counts of this clonotype. The V and J genes are TRBV6-2 or TRBV6-3 and TRBJ2-6, with D unresolved. Between the trimmed V and J ends, which lost 5 bases and 0 bases, there was a span of 8 bases. CDR1 and CDR2 (germline): MNHEY, SVGEGT. CDR3 length equals 15 residues. The CDR3 sequence: CASSHGSSGANVLTF. The CDR3, as DNA: TGTGCCAGCAGTCACGGCAGCTCTGGGGCCAACGTCCTGACTTTC.

This clonotype was detected ten times or more. The chain joins TRBV7-2 to TRBJ2-7; 10 bases fit TRBD1. The CDR3 consists of 14 residues. V lost 3 bases and J lost 5; bases outside the gene matches: 4. Germline CDR1 reads SGHTA; CDR2 reads FQGNSA. Here the CDR3 reads CASSFRDRGNEQYF. In DNA form, the CDR3 reads TGTGCCAGCAGCTTCCGGGACAGGGGTAACGAGCAGTACTTC.

This clonotype was observed a few times. The V call is TRBV6-1, the J call TRBJ1-5; the D is unclear. The germline gives CDR1 MNHNS, CDR2 SASEGT. This CDR3 has 15 amino acids. Between the trimmed V and J ends, which lost 4 bases and 4 bases, there was a span of 14 bases. The CDR3 DNA is TGTGCCAGCAGTGGGCGTCCCCTAGGGAATCAGCCCCAGCATTTT. It translates to CASSGRPLGNQPQHF.

This clonotype was observed a handful of times. Just one base apart from a much larger clone, this may be a read error. J is TRBJ1-1 and V is TRBV18, with D possibly being TRBD1 (6 bases). In germline, CDR1 is KGHSH, CDR2 LQKENI. This CDR3 contains 17 residues. This CDR3 is CASSRDEGGLMNAEAFF. The CDR3 DNA follows: TGTGCCAGCTCTCGAGACGAAGGGGGGCTGATGAACGCTGAAGCTTTCTTT.

Many counts were recorded for this clonotype. J is TRBJ2-1 and V is TRBV27; D perhaps matches TRBD1 (8 bases). V was pared by 5 bases and J by 0 bases, with 20 bases between. Germline CDR1 is MNHEY and CDR2 is SMNVEV (reference sequence). The CDR3 sequence is 18 residues long. The CDR3 DNA reads TGTGCCAGCAGTCCCCACAGGGGGGGCTCGAGCTCCTACAATGAGCAGTTCTTC. Its protein is CASSPHRGGSSSYNEQFF.

This clonotype was seen ten or more times. The V and J genes are TRBV20-1 and TRBJ2-3; the match to TRBD2 covers 10 bases. This CDR3 is built from 15 residues. With V trimmed by 4 bases and J by 1 base, 5 bases remained unmatched. Germline lookup yields CDR1 DFQATT and CDR2 SNEGSKA (reference sequence). The chain's CDR3 is CSAIPGTSGTDTQYF. CDR3 DNA: TGCAGTGCTATCCCCGGGACTAGCGGCACAGATACGCAGTATTTT.

This clonotype was counted many times. The chain is built from TRBV28 and TRBJ1-5; 8 bases are a match to TRBD1. Germline V gene lookup returns CDR1 MDHEN and CDR2 SYDVKM. V was pared by 3 bases and J by 4 bases, with 8 bases of the junction left unmatched. CDR3 length: 16 amino acids. CDR3 residues: CASSLAQGDLNQPQHF. CDR3 in DNA: TGTGCCAGCAGTTTGGCACAGGGGGACCTAAATCAGCCCCAGCATTTT.

This clonotype was seen ten or more times. The rearrangement joins TRBV28 to TRBJ2-2; the match to TRBD2 covers 8 bases. CDR1 and CDR2 from the germline V gene are MDHEN and SYDVKM. CDR3 length: 16 residues. The J segment lost 0 bases and the V segment lost 5 bases, leaving 5 bases of the junction unmatched. The CDR3 spells CASSRAGDSNTGELFF. CDR3 coding DNA: TGTGCCAGCAGTCGAGCGGGAGACTCGAACACCGGGGAGCTGTTTTTT. Full variable domain (missing parts from reference TRBV28 and TRBJ2-2): DVKVTQSSRYLVKRTGEKVFLECVQDMDHENMFWYRQDPGLGLRLIYFSYDVKMKEKGDIPEGYSVSREKKERFSLILESASTNQTSMYLCASSRAGDSNTGELFFGEGSRLTVL.

At least ten counts were recorded for this clonotype. The chain employs TRBV28 and TRBJ2-1; D is uncertain. The V end was cut by 7 bases, the J end by 8 bases, with 9 bases between. From germline, CDR1 is MDHEN and CDR2 SYDVKM. The CDR3 contains 11 residues. The CDR3 loop is CASTQGDEQFF. CDR3 nucleotides: TGTGCCAGCACCCAAGGCGATGAGCAGTTCTTC.

There are many counts of this clonotype. The chain uses TRBV12-3 or TRBV12-4 and TRBJ2-7; 12 bases map to TRBD1. The CDR3 has 15 residues. V was pared by 4 bases and J by 6 bases, with 7 bases of the junction left unmatched. DNA for the CDR3: TGTGCCAGCAGTTATACCGGGGACAGGGGGCTCGAGCAGTACTTC. Amino acid sequence: CASSYTGDRGLEQYF.

To note about this clonotype: This may be a read error: a much more frequent sequence differs by one nucleotide. The chain recombines TRBV28 with TRBJ2-1, with TRBD2 identical over 9 bases. Germline trimming cut 9 bases from V and 6 bases from J; bases unmatched to any gene: 6. From germline, CDR1 is MDHEN and CDR2 SYDVKM. CDR3 length: 13 amino acids. The CDR3 is CASLSAGGNEQFF. The DNA of the CDR3 is TGTGCCAGTCTATCAGCGGGAGGCAATGAGCAGTTCTTC.

This clonotype was seen repeatedly, ten times or more. The rearrangement links TRBV15 to TRBJ2-1; TRBD2 might be the D (6 bases). Germline lookup yields CDR1 LNHNV and CDR2 YYDKDF (reference sequence). This CDR3 has 14 residues. V lost 3 bases and J 3 bases, leaving 9 bases between the germline ends. In nucleotides, the CDR3 is TGTGCCACCAGCAGGGACTATGACTACAATGAGCAGTTCTTC. Amino acids: CATSRDYDYNEQFF.

With regard to this clonotype: With a much larger clone just one base away, this may be a read error. The chain links TRBV20-1 to TRBJ1-2, with D possibly being TRBD1 (6 bases). Germline CDR1 is DFQATT and CDR2 is SNEGSKA (reference sequence). The CDR3 is 13 amino acids. In nucleotides, the CDR3 is TGCAATGCTCCCCCTTTGGGGGCCTATGGCTACACCTTC. Its protein product is CNAPPLGAYGYTF.

The rearrangement uses TRBV30 and TRBJ2-7; 13 bases match TRBD2. CDR1 is GTSNPN, CDR2 SVGIG, per germline (reference sequence). CDR3 length: 14 residues. Trimming removed 5 bases from V and 6 bases from J; junction bases left unmatched: 7. The DNA of the CDR3 is TGTGCCTGGGACGGACTAGCGGGAGTGTTCGAGCAGTACTTC. The encoded protein is CAWDGLAGVFEQYF.

Many counts were recorded for this clonotype. The V and J genes are TRBV18 and TRBJ1-1; D gene ambiguous. CDR1 and CDR2 from the germline V gene are KGHSH and LQKENI. The CDR3 loop spans 14 amino acids. The ends were cut back, 4 bases at V and 4 bases at J, with 13 bases in the middle. CDR3: CASSLKEGSTEAFF. The CDR3 DNA reads TGTGCCAGCTCACTCAAAGAAGGGAGCACTGAAGCTTTCTTT.